One sample yielded the 10 T cell receptor beta chains listed below, sequenced in a study of Graves' ophthalmopathy and Graves' hyperthyroidism. For repertoire sequencing, the TCR beta CDR3 regions were amplified from RNA transcripts. Scientists carried out first-round RT-PCR using HTBI primers and then a second-round multiplex PCR. From the multiplex PCR reads, TCRdb called clonotypes with MiXCR, one entry per CDR3 protein. The sample shows about 600,000 distinct CDR3 sequences, approximately 37% of them seen only once. Sequencing was performed on peripheral blood or thyroid tissue (not recorded which). The origin of the receptors is an adult man with Graves' hyperthyroidism.

Here the CDR3 reads CSGGGTGASTDTQYF. The CDR3 DNA is TGCAGCGGGGGGGGCACAGGTGCTAGCACAGATACGCAGTATTTT. The rearrangement joins TRBV29-1 to TRBJ2-3; D possibly corresponds to TRBD2 (7 bases). The CDR3 extends over 15 amino acids. Trimming left V 7 bases short and J 0 bases short, with 17 bases between. The germline gives CDR1 SQVTM, CDR2 ANQGSEA.

In its sample, this clonotype was seen many times. The chain joins TRBV28 to TRBJ1-1; D is unresolved. Germline loops: CDR1 MDHEN, CDR2 SYDVKM. V lost 8 bases to trimming and J lost 6 bases, with 19 bases between them. This CDR3 is built from 14 residues. CDR3 sequence (DNA): TGTGCCAGCTTGGGCCGCCTAGAGGTGGCTGAAGCTTTCTTT. This codes for CASLGRLEVAEAFF.

The chain recombines TRBV7-9 with TRBJ1-2; D is uncertain. The germline V and J ends were trimmed by 5 bases and 4 bases, with 14 bases remaining between them. This CDR3 is built from 14 residues. The germline V gene encodes CDR1 SEHNR and CDR2 FQNEAQ (reference sequence). CDR3 sequence reads: CASSRDSSGYGYTF. The CDR3 DNA reads TGTGCCAGCAGCCGAGATAGTTCTGGCTATGGCTACACCTTC.

This clonotype was counted ten times or more. This chain connects TRBV12-3 or TRBV12-4 to TRBJ1-4, with TRBD1 identical over 7 bases. J lost 4 bases, V lost 5 bases, and 4 bases had no gene match. This CDR3 region has 14 residues. CDR3 in amino acids: CASSPGQNNEKLFF. CDR3 coding DNA: TGTGCCAGCAGTCCGGGACAGAATAATGAAAAACTGTTTTTT.

This clonotype was picked up one time. The rearrangement joins TRBV10-3 to TRBJ1-1, with a weak D call TRBD1 (5 bases). V was cut by 0 bases and J by 1 base, with 12 bases left in between. This CDR3 has 16 amino acids. Germline V CDR1 and CDR2: ENHRY, SYGVKD. In DNA form, the CDR3 reads TGTGCCATCAGTGAGTCGGGACTAGCGGGGAACACTGAAGCTTTCTTT. It yields the protein CAISESGLAGNTEAFF.

The sample holds many counts of this clonotype. The chain recombines TRBV2 with TRBJ1-6; TRBD1 matches at 7 bases. The length of the CDR3 is 16 residues. The V gene's germline CDR1 is SNHLY and CDR2 FYNNEI. Trimming cost V 0 bases and J 11 bases; bases outside gene matches: 10. CDR3 bases: TGTGCCAGCAGTGAAGCGCAGGGCAGGGGGAAGCCACCCCTCCACTTT. This codes for CASSEAQGRGKPPLHF.

This clonotype appeared many times. V is TRBV20-1 and J is TRBJ2-5; perhaps D is TRBD1 or TRBD2 (5 bases each). Trimming removed 6 bases at V and 4 bases at J, with 18 bases between. Germline-derived CDR1 and CDR2 are DFQATT and SNEGSKA (reference sequence). The CDR3 is 14 amino acids. The CDR3 sequence: CSAEGRPIPETQYF. The CDR3 DNA reads TGCAGTGCCGAGGGGCGCCCGATACCAGAGACCCAGTACTTC.

This clonotype was counted a single time. A much larger clone differs by one base, so this may be a read error. The chain is built from TRBV4-1 and TRBJ2-5, with TRBD2 as a possible D gene (5 bases). From germline, CDR1 is MGHRA and CDR2 YSYEKL. The CDR3 sequence is 14 residues long. CDR3 amino acids: CASSQGRDQETQYF. The CDR3 DNA is TGTGCCAGCAGCCAAGGGCGGGACCAAGAGACCCAGTACTTC.

There are many counts of this clonotype. The rearrangement links TRBV19 to TRBJ1-5; TRBD1 might be the D (6 bases). Germline lookup yields CDR1 LNHDA and CDR2 SQIVND (reference sequence). CDR3 length: 15 residues. Trimming removed 1 base from V and 7 bases from J, with 14 bases in between. The CDR3 coding sequence is TGTGCCAGTAGTATAGTTCCGGGGGCGAGGCAGCCCCAGCATTTT. It yields the protein CASSIVPGARQPQHF.

This clonotype was picked up a small number of times. V gene TRBV12-3 or TRBV12-4 combines with J gene TRBJ1-3; TRBD1 might be the D (6 bases). This CDR3 is 16 amino acids long. The germline V and J ends were trimmed by 5 bases and 0 bases, with 14 bases remaining between them. CDR3 amino acids: CASSHPGHLSGNTIYF. The CDR3 region has the DNA TGTGCCAGCAGTCACCCGGGACACCTCTCTGGAAACACCATATATTTT.